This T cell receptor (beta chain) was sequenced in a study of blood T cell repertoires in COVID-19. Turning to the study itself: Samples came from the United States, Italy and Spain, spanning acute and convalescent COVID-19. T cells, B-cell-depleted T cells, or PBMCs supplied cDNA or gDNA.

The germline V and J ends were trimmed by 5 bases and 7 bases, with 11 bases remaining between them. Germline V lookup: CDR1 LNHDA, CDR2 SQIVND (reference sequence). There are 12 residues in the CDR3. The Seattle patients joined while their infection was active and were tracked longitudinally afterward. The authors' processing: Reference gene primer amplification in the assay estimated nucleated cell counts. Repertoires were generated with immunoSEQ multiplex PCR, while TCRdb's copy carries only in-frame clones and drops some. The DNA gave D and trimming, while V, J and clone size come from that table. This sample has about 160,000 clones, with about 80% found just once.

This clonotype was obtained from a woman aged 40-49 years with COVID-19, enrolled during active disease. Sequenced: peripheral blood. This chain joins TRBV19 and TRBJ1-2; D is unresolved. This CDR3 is CASSREVAGYTF. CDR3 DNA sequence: TGTGCCAGTAGTCGAGAAGTTGCTGGCTACACCTTC.